This T cell receptor beta chain is drawn from a study of T cell responses to AZD1222 COVID-19 vaccine. Findings and caveats of the study: Of the AZD1222 recipients, only 6 or 7 were seropositive at baseline. Spike-specific TCR breadth and depth grew following two AZD1222 doses.

The CDR3 is 14 residues long. V was clipped by 6 bases and J by 2 bases, with 13 bases between them. Germline V gene data show CDR1 as LGHDT and CDR2 as YNNKEL (reference sequence). The protocol was immunoSEQ multiplex PCR, while the TCRdb copy is restricted to in-frame clones and leaves out a portion. The sample has some 95,000 clones, around 85% seen once. Comment on this clone: What it binds is unknown.

The chain combines TRBV3-1 (or the pseudogene TRBV3-2) with TRBJ1-1, with a possible D match to TRBD1 (6 bases). This sample comprised peripheral blood, obtained on day 0 of AZD1222 vaccination. The sequence came from an adult in good health. For the CDR3, the DNA is TGTGCCAGCAGGTCGAGGGGGGGAAACACTGAAGCTTTCTTT. This gives the protein CASRSRGGNTEAFF.